A single T cell receptor beta chain is shown here with its context. V trimming: 2 bases; J trimming: 3 bases; junction bases outside the gene matches: 3. CDR1 is LGHDT, CDR2 YNNKEL, per germline (reference sequence). This CDR3 is 16 amino acids long. Only in-frame clones appear in the TCRdb table, and some are missing; sequencing was by immunoSEQ multiplex PCR. The sample lists under 250,000 clones; 81% were seen once. This sample is drawn from a study of blood T cell repertoires in COVID-19. The receptor was isolated from a woman aged 50 to 65 with acute COVID-19. The sequenced material came from PBMCs or T cells enriched from blood (not recorded which). The rearrangement links TRBV3-1 (or the pseudogene TRBV3-2) to TRBJ1-4, with 10 bases lining up with TRBD1. In DNA form, the CDR3 reads TGTGCCAGCAGCCAATTTGGGACAGGGGCTAATGAAAAACTGTTTTTT. Translation: CASSQFGTGANEKLFF.